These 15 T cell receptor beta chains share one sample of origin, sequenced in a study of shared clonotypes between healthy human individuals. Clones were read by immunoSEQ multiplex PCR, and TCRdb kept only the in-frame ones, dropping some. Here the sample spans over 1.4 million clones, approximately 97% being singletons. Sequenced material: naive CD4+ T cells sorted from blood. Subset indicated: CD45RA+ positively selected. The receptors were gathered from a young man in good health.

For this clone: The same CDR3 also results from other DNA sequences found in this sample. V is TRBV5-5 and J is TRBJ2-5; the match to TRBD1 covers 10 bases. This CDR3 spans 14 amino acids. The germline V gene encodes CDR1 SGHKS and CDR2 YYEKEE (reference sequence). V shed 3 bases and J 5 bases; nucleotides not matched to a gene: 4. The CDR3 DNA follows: TGTGCCAGCAGCTGGGACAGGGGTCGTGAGACCCAGTACTTC. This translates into CASSWDRGRETQYF.

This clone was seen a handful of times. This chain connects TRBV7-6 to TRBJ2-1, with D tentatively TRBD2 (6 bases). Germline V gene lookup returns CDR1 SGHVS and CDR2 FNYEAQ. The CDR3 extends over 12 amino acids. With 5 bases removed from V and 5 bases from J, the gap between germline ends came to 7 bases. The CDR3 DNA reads TGTGCCAGCAGCCGCGGGAACAATGAGCAGTTCTTC. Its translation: CASSRGNNEQFF. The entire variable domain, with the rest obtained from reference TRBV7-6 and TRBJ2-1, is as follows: GAGVSQSPRYKVTKRGQDVALRCDPISGHVSLYWYRQALGQGPEFLTYFNYEAQQDKSGLPNDRFSAERPEGSISTLTIQRTEQRDSAMYRCASSRGNNEQFFGPGTRLTVL.

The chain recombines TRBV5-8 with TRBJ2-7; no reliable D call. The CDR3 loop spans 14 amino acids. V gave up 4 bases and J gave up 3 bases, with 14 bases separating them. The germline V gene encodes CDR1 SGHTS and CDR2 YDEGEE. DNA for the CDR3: TGTGCCAGCAGCCCCCGCCGTCTCTTCTACGAGCAGTACTTC. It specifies CASSPRRLFYEQYF.

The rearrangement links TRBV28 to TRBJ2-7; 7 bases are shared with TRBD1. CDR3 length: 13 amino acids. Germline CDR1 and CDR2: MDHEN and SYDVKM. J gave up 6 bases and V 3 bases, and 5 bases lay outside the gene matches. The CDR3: CASSFEGALEQYF. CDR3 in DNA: TGTGCCAGCAGTTTTGAGGGGGCCCTCGAGCAGTACTTC.

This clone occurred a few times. The CDR3 is CASTRGMSNQPQHF. The CDR3 DNA is TGTGCCAGCACCCGGGGGATGAGCAATCAGCCCCAGCATTTT. The V and J genes are TRBV28 and TRBJ1-5, with D possibly matching TRBD1 (5 bases). The germline V and J ends were trimmed by 7 bases and 1 base, with 11 bases remaining between them. This CDR3 contains 14 residues. CDR1 and CDR2 from the germline V gene are MDHEN and SYDVKM.

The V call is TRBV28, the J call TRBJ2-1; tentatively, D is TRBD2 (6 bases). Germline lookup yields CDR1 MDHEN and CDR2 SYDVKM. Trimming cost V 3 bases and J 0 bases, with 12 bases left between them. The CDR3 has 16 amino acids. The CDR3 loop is CASSLAGQSSYNEQFF. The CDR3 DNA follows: TGTGCCAGCAGTTTGGCGGGGCAGAGCTCCTACAATGAGCAGTTCTTC.

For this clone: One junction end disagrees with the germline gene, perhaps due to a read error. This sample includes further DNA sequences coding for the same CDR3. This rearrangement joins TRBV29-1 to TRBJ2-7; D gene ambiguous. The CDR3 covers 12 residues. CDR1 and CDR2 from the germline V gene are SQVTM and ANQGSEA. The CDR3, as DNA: TGCAGCGTAGAAGGACGGTCCTACGAGCAGTACTTC. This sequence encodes CSVEGRSYEQYF.

Here the CDR3 DNA reads TGTGCCAGCAGTGAAGTGGGGACAGCCGGCCAGCCCCAGCATTTT. Its protein product is CASSEVGTAGQPQHF. V usage is TRBV6-1 and J usage is TRBJ1-5, with 7 bases fitting TRBD1. The CDR3 runs to 15 residues. The ends lost 1 base at V and 7 bases at J; junction bases unmatched: 7. Germline CDR1 and CDR2: MNHNS and SASEGT.

In DNA form, the CDR3 reads TGCGCCAGCAGCCTAACAGGGGGCGGCCCCTACGAGCAGTACTTC. It translates to CASSLTGGGPYEQYF. The rearrangement joins TRBV5-1 to TRBJ2-7, with 9 bases aligning to TRBD1. There are 15 residues in the CDR3. Unmatched junction bases numbered 7, after V lost 4 bases and J lost 2 bases. The germline V gene has CDR1 SGHRS and CDR2 YFSETQ.

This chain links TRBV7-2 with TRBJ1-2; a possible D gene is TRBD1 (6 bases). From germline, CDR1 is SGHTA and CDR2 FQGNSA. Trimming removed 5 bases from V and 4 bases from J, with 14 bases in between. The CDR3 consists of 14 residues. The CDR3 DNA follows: TGTGCCAGCAGCACTGACCCAGGGGTCTATGGCTACACCTTC. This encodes CASSTDPGVYGYTF.

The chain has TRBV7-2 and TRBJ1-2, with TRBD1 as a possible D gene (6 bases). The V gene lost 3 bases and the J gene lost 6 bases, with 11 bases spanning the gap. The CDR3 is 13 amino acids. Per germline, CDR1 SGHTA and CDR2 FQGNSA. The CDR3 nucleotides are TGTGCCAGCAGCTTTAGCACAGGGAATGGCTACACCTTC. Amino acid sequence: CASSFSTGNGYTF.

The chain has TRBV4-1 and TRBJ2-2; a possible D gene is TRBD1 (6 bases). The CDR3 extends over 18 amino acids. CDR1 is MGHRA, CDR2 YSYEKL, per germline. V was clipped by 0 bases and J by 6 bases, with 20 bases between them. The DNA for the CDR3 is TGCGCCAGCAGCCAAGAACAGGACAGCTGGGAACGACCCGGGGAGCTGTTTTTT. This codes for CASSQEQDSWERPGELFF.

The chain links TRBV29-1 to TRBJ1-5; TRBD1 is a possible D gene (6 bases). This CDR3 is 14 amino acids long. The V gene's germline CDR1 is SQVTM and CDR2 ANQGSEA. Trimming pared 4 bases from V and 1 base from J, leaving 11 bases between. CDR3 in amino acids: CSVGGQGSNQPQHF. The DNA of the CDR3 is TGCAGCGTTGGCGGGCAGGGGAGCAATCAGCCCCAGCATTTT.

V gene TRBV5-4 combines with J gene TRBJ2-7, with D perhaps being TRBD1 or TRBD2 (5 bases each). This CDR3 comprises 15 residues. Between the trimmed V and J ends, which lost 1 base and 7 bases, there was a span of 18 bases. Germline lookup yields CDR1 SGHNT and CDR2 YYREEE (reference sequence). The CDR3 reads CASSLSGDGTGEQYF. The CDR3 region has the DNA TGTGCCAGCAGCTTGTCCGGGGACGGTACCGGGGAGCAGTACTTC.

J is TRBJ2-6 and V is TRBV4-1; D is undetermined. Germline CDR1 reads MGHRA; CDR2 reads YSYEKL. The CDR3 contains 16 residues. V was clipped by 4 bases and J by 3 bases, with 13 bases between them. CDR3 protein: CASSLQFFGGANVLTF. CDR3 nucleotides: TGCGCCAGCAGCCTTCAATTTTTTGGTGGGGCCAACGTCCTGACTTTC.